This TCR beta chain was sequenced during a study of T cell responses to AZD1222 COVID-19 vaccine. Assay used: immunoSEQ multiplex PCR; TCRdb lists only in-frame clones, some missing. The data contain 110,000 to 150,000 clones, more than 75% of them singletons. The sequences come from peripheral blood, collected 28 days after the second AZD1222 dose. This TCR was recovered from an adult who received the AZD1222 COVID-19 vaccine.

The CDR3 DNA reads TGTGCCAGCAGCACCAGCGGGAGGGCCGGCACCGGGGAGCTGTTTTTT. Amino acids: CASSTSGRAGTGELFF. The chain links TRBV9 to TRBJ2-2; 10 bases map to TRBD2. This CDR3 spans 16 amino acids. Germline trimming cut 4 bases from V and 4 bases from J; bases unmatched to any gene: 7. Germline CDR1 and CDR2: SGDLS and YYNGEE. Together with reference TRBV9 and TRBJ2-2, the CDR3 gives the full variable domain: DSGVTQTPKHLITATGQRVTLRCSPRSGDLSVYWYQQSLDQGLQFLIQYYNGEERAKGNILERFSAQQFPDLHSELNLSSLELGDSALYFCASSTSGRAGTGELFFGEGSRLTVL.